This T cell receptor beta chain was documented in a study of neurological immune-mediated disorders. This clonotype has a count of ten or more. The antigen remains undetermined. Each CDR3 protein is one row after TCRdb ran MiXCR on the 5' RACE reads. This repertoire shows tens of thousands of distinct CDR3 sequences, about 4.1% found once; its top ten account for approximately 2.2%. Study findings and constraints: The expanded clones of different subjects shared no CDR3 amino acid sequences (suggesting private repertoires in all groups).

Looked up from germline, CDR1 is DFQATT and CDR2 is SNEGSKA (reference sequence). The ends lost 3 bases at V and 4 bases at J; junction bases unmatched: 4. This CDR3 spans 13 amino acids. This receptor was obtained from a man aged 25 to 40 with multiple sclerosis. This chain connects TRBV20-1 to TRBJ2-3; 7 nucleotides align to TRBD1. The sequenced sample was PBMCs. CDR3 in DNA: TGCAGTGCTAGCCAGGGGGTTGCAGATACGCAGTATTTT. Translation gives CSASQGVADTQYF.